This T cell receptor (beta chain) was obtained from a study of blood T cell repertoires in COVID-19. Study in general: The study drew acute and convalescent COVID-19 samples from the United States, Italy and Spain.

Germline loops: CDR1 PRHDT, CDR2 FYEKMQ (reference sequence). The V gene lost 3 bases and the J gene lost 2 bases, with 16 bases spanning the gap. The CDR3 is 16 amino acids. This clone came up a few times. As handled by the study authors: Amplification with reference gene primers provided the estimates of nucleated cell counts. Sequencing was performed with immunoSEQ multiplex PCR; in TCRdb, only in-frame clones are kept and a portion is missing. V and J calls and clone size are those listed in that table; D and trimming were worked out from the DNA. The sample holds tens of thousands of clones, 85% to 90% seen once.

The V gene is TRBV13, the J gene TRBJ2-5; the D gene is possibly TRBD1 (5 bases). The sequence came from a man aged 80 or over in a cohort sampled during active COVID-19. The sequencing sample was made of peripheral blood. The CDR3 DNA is TGTGCCAGCAGCTTCCGGCTTGGGGCTCTTCAAGAGACCCAGTACTTC. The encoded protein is CASSFRLGALQETQYF.